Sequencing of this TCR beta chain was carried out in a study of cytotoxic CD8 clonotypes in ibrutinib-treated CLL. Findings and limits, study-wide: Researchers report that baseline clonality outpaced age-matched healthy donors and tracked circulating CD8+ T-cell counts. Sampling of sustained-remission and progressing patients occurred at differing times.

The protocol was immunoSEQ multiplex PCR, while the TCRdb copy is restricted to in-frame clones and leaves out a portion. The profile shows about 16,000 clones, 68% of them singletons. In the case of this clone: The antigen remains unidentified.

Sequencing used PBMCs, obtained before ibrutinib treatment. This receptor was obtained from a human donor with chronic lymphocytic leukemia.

CDR3 loop: CSAQDRNQPQHF. The CDR3 coding sequence is TGCAGCGCCCAGGACAGGAATCAGCCCCAGCATTTT. The chain combines TRBV29-1 with TRBJ1-5; TRBD1 matches 7 bases. The V segment lost 7 bases and the J segment 4 bases; nucleotides outside the gene matches: 4. The CDR3 loop spans 12 amino acids. Germline V gives CDR1 SQVTM, CDR2 ANQGSEA. The entire variable domain, with the rest obtained from reference TRBV29-1 and TRBJ1-5, is as follows: SAVISQKPSRDICQRGTSLTIQCQVDSQVTMMFWYRQQPGQSLTLIATANQGSEATYESGFVIDKFPISRPNLTFSTLTVSNMSPEDSSIYLCSAQDRNQPQHFGDGTRLSIL.